These 21 T cell receptor beta chains originate from one sample sequenced in a study of CD8 T cells in ankylosing spondylitis. MiXCR was run by TCRdb on the 5' RACE reads, yielding one entry per CDR3 protein. This sample has some 130,000 distinct CDR3 sequences, with about 6.7% found just once. Sample: blood, either unsorted or a sorted T cell fraction (not recorded which). Receptors were obtained from a female donor with ankylosing spondylitis or in good health (not recorded which).

The table lists this clonotype with many counts. The CDR3 sequence: CASSWGGATEAFF. The CDR3, as DNA: TGCGCCAGCAGCTGGGGGGGGGCCACTGAAGCTTTCTTT. The chain uses TRBV5-1 and TRBJ1-1; maybe TRBD1 (6 bases). The V gene lost 3 bases and the J gene lost 4 bases, with 10 bases spanning the gap. The germline V gene has CDR1 SGHRS and CDR2 YFSETQ. The CDR3 loop spans 13 amino acids.

This clonotype came up many times. The V call is TRBV6-1, the J call TRBJ1-1; no definite D call. Trimming shortened V by 3 bases and J by 2 bases, and 10 bases separated the two germline ends. The CDR3 has 14 residues. Germline CDR1 is MNHNS and CDR2 is SASEGT. The DNA for the CDR3 is TGTGCCAGCAGTGACCAGGAGACCAACACTGAAGCTTTCTTT. It is translated as CASSDQETNTEAFF.

This clonotype was recorded a few times. This chain uses TRBV27 with TRBJ1-1; D ambiguous. This CDR3 comprises 15 residues. Germline lookup yields CDR1 MNHEY and CDR2 SMNVEV (reference sequence). V was pared by 2 bases and J by 3 bases, with 13 bases between. This CDR3 is CASSLTFGRYTEAFF. In nucleotides, the CDR3 is TGTGCCAGCAGTTTAACGTTCGGACGGTACACTGAAGCTTTCTTT.

The rearrangement uses TRBV25-1 and TRBJ2-2, with 8 bases fitting TRBD1. The CDR3 extends over 14 amino acids. V lost 6 bases, J lost 6 bases, and 6 bases stayed unmatched. CDR1 and CDR2 (germline): MGHDK, SYGVNS. CDR3 coding DNA: TGTGCCAGCAGCCGGACAGGGTTGGCCGGGGAGCTGTTTTTT. Translating it yields CASSRTGLAGELFF.

The gene calls are TRBV15 and TRBJ1-1; D ambiguous. Trimming left V 0 bases short and J 6 bases short, with 8 bases between. CDR3 length equals 13 residues. Germline assignment: CDR1 LNHNV and CDR2 YYDKDF (reference sequence). Here the CDR3 DNA reads TGTGCCACCAGCAGAGATCTGGACTCTGAAGCTTTCTTT. Amino acid sequence: CATSRDLDSEAFF.

This clonotype was observed a handful of times. The rearrangement joins TRBV5-8 to TRBJ2-1; D may be TRBD2 (5 bases). The CDR3 sequence is 13 residues long. In germline, CDR1 is SGHTS, CDR2 YDEGEE. With 4 bases removed from V and 4 bases from J, the gap between germline ends came to 9 bases. CDR3 nucleotide sequence: TGTGCCAGCAGCCCCGGGATTTACAATGAGCAGTTCTTC. It specifies CASSPGIYNEQFF.

In its sample, this clonotype was seen many times. The chain couples TRBV3-1 to TRBJ2-1, with TRBD2 matching 10 bases. This CDR3 is 17 amino acids long. The V gene end was trimmed by 1 base and the J gene end by 5 bases; junction bases not matched to a gene: 8. Germline CDR1 reads LGHDT; CDR2 reads YNNKEL (reference sequence). In DNA form, the CDR3 reads TGTGCCAGCAGCCAAGGAGTTAGCGGGGGGCCTGACAATGAGCAGTTCTTC. It yields the protein CASSQGVSGGPDNEQFF.

This clonotype was seen at least ten times. The V and J genes are TRBV9 and TRBJ2-7; maybe TRBD2 (5 bases). Trimming took off 0 bases at V and 6 bases at J, with 16 bases between the two ends. The CDR3 totals 15 residues. Germline V lookup: CDR1 SGDLS, CDR2 YYNGEE. CDR3: CASSVALSPAGEQYF. CDR3 bases: TGTGCCAGCAGCGTAGCCCTCAGCCCCGCGGGCGAGCAGTACTTC. Complete variable domain (other parts from reference TRBV9 and TRBJ2-7): DSGVTQTPKHLITATGQRVTLRCSPRSGDLSVYWYQQSLDQGLQFLIQYYNGEERAKGNILERFSAQQFPDLHSELNLSSLELGDSALYFCASSVALSPAGEQYFGPGTRLTVT.

This clonotype has a count of ten or more. This chain uses TRBV5-6 with TRBJ2-7, with D hard to call. The length of the CDR3 is 12 residues. Trimming shortened V by 2 bases and J by 0 bases, and 3 bases separated the two germline ends. CDR1 SGHDT and CDR2 YYEEEE come from the germline V gene. As DNA, the CDR3 is TGTGCCAGCAGCTTAACCTCCTACGAGCAGTACTTC. Translation: CASSLTSYEQYF.

The chain carries TRBV11-3 and TRBJ2-5, with 14 bases that match TRBD2. With 5 bases clipped from V and 7 bases from J, the junction kept 6 bases outside the gene matches. The CDR3 spans 15 residues. Germline lookup yields CDR1 SGHNT and CDR2 YENEEA. The CDR3 region is CASSRGLAGGMTQYF. CDR3 DNA: TGTGCCAGCAGCCGCGGACTAGCGGGGGGCATGACCCAGTACTTC.

This clonotype appeared many times. The chain links TRBV7-8 to TRBJ1-1; a weak D match, TRBD1 (6 bases). This CDR3 contains 15 residues. Germline V gene sequence: CDR1 SGHVS, CDR2 FQNEAQ. With 4 bases removed from V and 1 base from J, the gap between germline ends came to 13 bases. The CDR3 coding sequence is TGTGCCAGCAGCTCACAGGGTTTGGGGAACACTGAAGCTTTCTTT. Encoded protein: CASSSQGLGNTEAFF.

This clonotype was seen more than once but under ten times. The rearrangement joins TRBV20-1 to TRBJ2-3; 8 bases match TRBD2. The CDR3 has 16 amino acids. V gave up 3 bases and J gave up 1 base; unmatched junction bases: 9. Germline V gene lookup returns CDR1 DFQATT and CDR2 SNEGSKA (reference sequence). The CDR3 DNA reads as TGCAGTGCTAGTCTCGGGGGGGCCGAAGGCACAGATACGCAGTATTTT. Encoded protein: CSASLGGAEGTDTQYF.

This clonotype was picked up many times. The chain couples TRBV19 to TRBJ2-2; D is unresolved. This CDR3 region has 14 residues. The V gene lost 4 bases and the J gene lost 6 bases, with 12 bases spanning the gap. CDR1 is LNHDA, CDR2 SQIVND, per germline (reference sequence). CDR3 coding DNA: TGTGCCAGTAGTACTGACGGACGGGCCGGGGAGCTGTTTTTT. Translating it yields CASSTDGRAGELFF.

This clonotype was counted many times. The chain recombines TRBV28 with TRBJ2-7, with D possibly matching TRBD2 (5 bases). Trimming removed 2 bases from V and 5 bases from J, with 10 bases in between. CDR1 is MDHEN and CDR2 is SYDVKM in the germline V gene. This CDR3 contains 13 residues. The CDR3 spells CASSLDLGNEQYF. The CDR3 DNA is TGTGCCAGCAGTTTAGATCTCGGGAACGAGCAGTACTTC.

This clonotype occurred a few times. The chain has TRBV5-1 and TRBJ2-3, with D uncertain. The CDR3 contains 14 residues. Between the trimmed V and J ends, which lost 4 bases and 0 bases, there was a span of 9 bases. Germline CDR1 reads SGHRS; CDR2 reads YFSETQ. The CDR3 is CASSRADSTDTQYF. The CDR3 region has the DNA TGCGCCAGCAGCCGGGCGGACAGCACAGATACGCAGTATTTT.

The chain is built from TRBV12-3 or TRBV12-4 and TRBJ1-2; D ambiguous. The V gene lost 1 base and the J gene lost 0 bases, with 12 bases spanning the gap. This CDR3 region has 16 residues. The CDR3 sequence: CASSLGGRLTNYGYTF. The CDR3 DNA reads as TGTGCCAGCAGTTTAGGGGGTCGTCTCACTAACTATGGCTACACCTTC.

This clonotype was observed many times. V gene TRBV10-3 combines with J gene TRBJ2-4; 7 positions agree with TRBD1. Per germline, CDR1 ENHRY and CDR2 SYGVKD. This CDR3 region has 16 residues. V was pared by 2 bases and J by 6 bases, with 10 bases of the junction left unmatched. The CDR3, as DNA: TGTGCCATCAGTGAGCCGAACAGGGGACATAGAAACATTCAGTACTTC. As protein: CAISEPNRGHRNIQYF.

This clonotype was observed many times. This chain joins TRBV11-2 and TRBJ1-6, with 7 bases fitting TRBD1. With V trimmed by 0 bases and J by 1 base, 3 bases remained unmatched. The CDR3 extends over 17 amino acids. The V gene's germline CDR1 is SGHAT and CDR2 FQNNGV. The CDR3 spells CASSLDRGKSYNSPLHF. CDR3 bases: TGTGCCAGCAGCTTAGACAGGGGGAAGTCCTATAATTCACCCCTCCACTTT.

This clonotype was found many times. The rearrangement joins TRBV7-2 to TRBJ2-1; 13 bases map to TRBD2. CDR1 and CDR2 from the germline V gene are SGHTA and FQGNSA. With V trimmed by 1 base and J by 0 bases, 15 bases remained unmatched. The CDR3 is 22 residues long. For the CDR3, the DNA is TGTGCCAGCAGCTTAGTGCCCGTCGGACTAGCGGGGGTCTCGAGCTCCTACAATGAGCAGTTCTTC. It encodes CASSLVPVGLAGVSSSYNEQFF.

Many counts were recorded for this clonotype. The genes are TRBV12-5 and TRBJ1-1; no definite D call. Germline CDR1 reads LGHNT; CDR2 reads FRNRAP. The CDR3 has 13 residues. V gave up 1 base and J gave up 5 bases, with 8 bases separating them. The CDR3 here is CASGLEPRTEAFF. In nucleotides, the CDR3 is TGTGCTAGTGGTTTGGAGCCGAGGACTGAAGCTTTCTTT.

The rearrangement joins TRBV15 to TRBJ2-1, with D possibly TRBD1 on 7 matching bases. The V and J ends lost 2 bases and 6 bases respectively, with 17 bases between them. CDR3 length: 16 amino acids. CDR1 and CDR2 from the germline V gene are LNHNV and YYDKDF (reference sequence). In nucleotides, the CDR3 is TGTGCCACCAGCAGAACGACTAGGAGGGGGCTCAATGAGCAGTTCTTC. It translates to CATSRTTRRGLNEQFF.